The 29 T cell receptor beta chains presented below share a single source sample, sequenced in a study of T cells after yellow fever vaccination. MiXCR, applied by TCRdb to the 5' RACE reads, yields one record per CDR3 protein. The data show around 310,000 distinct CDR3 sequences, with around 4.1% seen just once and 20% to 30% held by the top ten. The specimen comprised PBMCs, sampled 5 days after the yellow fever booster vaccination. The receptor source for this set is a man aged 18-30 years who received the YFV17D yellow fever vaccine.

This clonotype was counted a few times. V is TRBV27 and J is TRBJ1-6, with D possibly being TRBD1 (6 bases). Germline V CDR1 and CDR2: MNHEY, SMNVEV (reference sequence). V lost 6 bases, J lost 2 bases, and 8 bases lay in between. There are 14 residues in the CDR3. The chain's CDR3 is CASSDRPYNSPLHF. The CDR3 nucleotides are TGTGCCAGCAGCGACAGGCCCTATAATTCACCCCTCCACTTT.

The chain couples TRBV5-1 to TRBJ2-1, with D perhaps matching TRBD1 (6 bases). The CDR3 is made up of 18 amino acids. V lost 3 bases and J lost 5, with 24 bases in between. Germline-derived CDR1 and CDR2 are SGHRS and YFSETQ. CDR3 residues: CASSWEPGKGVRDNEQFF. For the CDR3, the DNA is TGCGCCAGCAGCTGGGAACCCGGCAAGGGGGTTCGGGACAATGAGCAGTTCTTC. Using reference TRBV5-1 and TRBJ2-1 for the parts outside the CDR3, the full variable domain is KAGVTQTPRYLIKTRGQQVTLSCSPISGHRSVSWYQQTPGQGLQFLFEYFSETQRNKGNFPGRFSGRQFSNSRSEMNVSTLELGDSALYLCASSWEPGKGVRDNEQFFGPGTRLTVL.

The V and J genes are TRBV27 and TRBJ2-1; possibly TRBD2 for D (6 bases). The V gene lost 5 bases and the J gene lost 0 bases, with 14 bases spanning the gap. The germline V gene encodes CDR1 MNHEY and CDR2 SMNVEV (reference sequence). CDR3 length: 16 residues. CDR3 sequence: CASSLIPGGSYNEQFF. In nucleotides, the CDR3 is TGTGCCAGCAGTCTTATTCCCGGGGGCTCCTACAATGAGCAGTTCTTC.

This clonotype was found a few times. The chain carries TRBV7-9 and TRBJ1-4; D unresolved. The CDR3 spans 12 residues. Germline-derived CDR1 and CDR2 are SEHNR and FQNEAQ (reference sequence). V lost 5 bases and J lost 8, with 9 bases in between. CDR3 in DNA: TGTGCCAGCAGCCACGCGGGAGAAAAACTGTTTTTT. Its translation: CASSHAGEKLFF.

There are a few counts of this clonotype. The rearrangement uses TRBV6-6 and TRBJ2-1, with 8 bases aligning to TRBD2. The CDR3 loop spans 14 amino acids. The ends lost 11 bases at V and 4 bases at J; junction bases unmatched: 10. Germline V gene data show CDR1 as MNHNY and CDR2 as SVGAGI (reference sequence). This CDR3 reads CAGSLAGGYNEQFF. CDR3 DNA sequence: TGTGCCGGGTCACTCGCGGGGGGTTACAATGAGCAGTTCTTC.

The sample holds a few counts of this clonotype. The gene calls are TRBV13 and TRBJ1-6; D is unresolved. The CDR3 loop spans 14 amino acids. The germline V and J ends were trimmed by 3 bases and 0 bases, with 3 bases remaining between them. CDR1 and CDR2 from the germline V gene are PRHDT and FYEKMQ (reference sequence). The CDR3 DNA reads TGTGCCAGCAGCTTTAGCTCCTATAATTCACCCCTCCACTTT. It codes for CASSFSSYNSPLHF. Together with reference TRBV13 and TRBJ1-6, the CDR3 gives the full variable domain: AAGVIQSPRHLIKEKRETATLKCYPIPRHDTVYWYQQGPGQDPQFLISFYEKMQSDKGSIPDRFSAQQFSDYHSELNMSSLELGDSALYFCASSFSSYNSPLHFGNGTRLTVT.

This clonotype was picked up many times. The chain carries TRBV12-3 or TRBV12-4 and TRBJ1-6, with 7 bases identical to TRBD1. The CDR3 has 13 amino acids. Trimming at V came to 5 bases and at J to 9 bases, leaving 4 bases not matched to a gene. CDR3 nucleotides: TGTGCCAGCAGTCTCAACAGGGGTTCACCCCTCCACTTT. Translating gives CASSLNRGSPLHF.

This clonotype was recorded at least ten times. CDR3 nucleotides: TGCAGCGTTAATAGCGGGCCCCATCTCTTCTATGGCTACACCTTC. This codes for CSVNSGPHLFYGYTF. The V call is TRBV29-1, the J call TRBJ1-2; no firm D call. CDR1 SQVTM and CDR2 ANQGSEA come from the germline V gene. The V end lost 5 bases, the J end lost 4 bases, and 20 bases lay between the germline ends. The CDR3 is made up of 15 amino acids.

This clonotype has at least ten counts. V is TRBV4-1 and J is TRBJ2-1, with a weak D call TRBD2 (5 bases). This CDR3 region has 15 residues. CDR1 MGHRA and CDR2 YSYEKL come from the germline V gene. V lost 0 bases and J 8 bases, leaving 14 bases between the germline ends. In nucleotides, the CDR3 is TGCGCCAGCAGCCAAGAGCGACGGGGAGTCGATGAGCAGTTCTTC. This gives the protein CASSQERRGVDEQFF.

This clonotype was recorded at least ten times. V usage is TRBV27 and J usage is TRBJ1-1; 7 nucleotides line up with TRBD1. V was clipped by 6 bases and J by 1 base; unmatched bases: 11. Germline values: CDR1 MNHEY, CDR2 SMNVEV (reference sequence). The CDR3 covers 16 residues. The DNA for the CDR3 is TGTGCCAGCAGCCCCGCCCGCCGGGACAGGAACACTGAAGCTTTCTTT. Encoded protein: CASSPARRDRNTEAFF.

This chain links TRBV11-2 with TRBJ2-7; tentative D call: TRBD1 (5 bases). The CDR3 extends over 15 amino acids. CDR1 and CDR2 from the germline V gene are SGHAT and FQNNGV. V was shortened by 2 bases and J by 2 bases, with 13 bases between the two germline ends. CDR3 loop: CASSLSVGETYEQYF. The DNA for the CDR3 is TGTGCCAGCAGCTTATCAGTAGGGGAAACCTACGAGCAGTACTTC.

This clonotype was seen a few times. The gene calls are TRBV19 and TRBJ2-2; TRBD1 matches at 10 bases. There are 15 residues in the CDR3. V lost 2 bases, J lost 4 bases, and 1 base stayed unmatched. Germline CDR1 reads LNHDA; CDR2 reads SQIVND (reference sequence). The CDR3 sequence is CASSIWTGGTGELFF. DNA for the CDR3: TGTGCCAGTAGTATATGGACAGGGGGCACCGGGGAGCTGTTTTTT. Filled out from reference TRBV19 and TRBJ2-2, the complete variable domain reads DGGITQSPKYLFRKEGQNVTLSCEQNLNHDAMYWYRQDPGQGLRLIYYSQIVNDFQKGDIAEGYSVSREKKESFPLTVTSAQKNPTAFYLCASSIWTGGTGELFFGEGSRLTVL.

This clonotype was seen many times. The chain recombines TRBV5-6 with TRBJ1-2; the D gene is possibly TRBD1 (5 bases). Looked up from germline, CDR1 is SGHDT and CDR2 is YYEEEE. The CDR3 sequence is 18 residues long. V gave up 4 bases and J gave up 0 bases, with 22 bases separating them. The chain's CDR3 is CASSLRPTGTGSNYGYTF. The CDR3 bases are TGTGCCAGCAGCCTCCGACCCACCGGGACTGGATCTAACTATGGCTACACCTTC.

This clonotype was recorded a few times. The chain links TRBV7-9 to TRBJ1-1, with a possible D match to TRBD1 (6 bases). Trimming removed 5 bases at V and 6 bases at J, with 22 bases between. Per germline, CDR1 SEHNR and CDR2 FQNEAQ (reference sequence). This CDR3 region has 16 residues. The CDR3 is CASSQIRTVGFAEAFF. The CDR3 nucleotides read TGTGCCAGCAGCCAAATACGGACAGTCGGTTTCGCTGAAGCTTTCTTT.

This clonotype was seen a handful of times. In nucleotides, the CDR3 is TGTGCCAGCAGCGCGGGCCCGACAGATACGCAGTATTTT. Amino acid sequence: CASSAGPTDTQYF. The rearrangement uses TRBV9 and TRBJ2-3, with D hard to call. CDR1 is SGDLS and CDR2 is YYNGEE in the germline V gene. Deletions cut 3 bases from V and 3 bases from J, with 8 bases between. The CDR3 has 13 amino acids.

The gene calls are TRBV12-3 or TRBV12-4 and TRBJ1-2, with no clear D. This CDR3 comprises 13 residues. Deletions cut 7 bases from V and 7 bases from J, with 16 bases between. As DNA, the CDR3 is TGTGCCAGCACCTTATTACAGTCGGGTGGCTACACCTTC. Translating it yields CASTLLQSGGYTF.

This clonotype appeared many times. The genes are TRBV7-2 and TRBJ1-5, with TRBD1 as a possible D gene (5 bases). V was trimmed by 2 bases and J by 4 bases, leaving 12 bases between them. Per germline, CDR1 SGHTA and CDR2 FQGNSA. This CDR3 contains 15 residues. The CDR3 DNA sequence: TGTGCCAGCAGCTTATGGGCAGGGCTAAATCAGCCCCAGCATTTT. Translating gives CASSLWAGLNQPQHF.

This clonotype was detected only a few times. V usage is TRBV30 and J usage is TRBJ1-5; TRBD1 might be the D (5 bases). Germline CDR1 and CDR2: GTSNPN and SVGIG (reference sequence). This CDR3 region has 13 residues. Trimming pared 0 bases from V and 7 bases from J, leaving 10 bases between. This CDR3 is CAWSVRGGQPQHF. CDR3 nucleotides: TGTGCCTGGAGTGTACGGGGGGGACAGCCCCAGCATTTT.

The V call is TRBV30, the J call TRBJ2-2; D gene ambiguous. The length of the CDR3 is 14 residues. Trimming shortened V by 3 bases and J by 1 base, and 9 bases separated the two germline ends. In germline, CDR1 is GTSNPN, CDR2 SVGIG (reference sequence). As DNA, the CDR3 is TGTGCCTGGAGGCTGTGGTTGAACACCGGGGAGCTGTTTTTT. Protein product: CAWRLWLNTGELFF.

The sample holds a few counts of this clonotype. V is TRBV5-4 and J is TRBJ1-1, with 8 bases lining up with TRBD1. The CDR3 covers 14 residues. Germline lookup yields CDR1 SGHNT and CDR2 YYREEE (reference sequence). With 4 bases clipped from V and 0 bases from J, the junction kept 2 bases outside the gene matches. CDR3 nucleotide sequence: TGTGCCAGCAGCCAGACAGGGGTGAACACTGAAGCTTTCTTT. Translating it yields CASSQTGVNTEAFF.

This chain connects TRBV12-3 or TRBV12-4 to TRBJ2-3, with 8 bases identical to TRBD1. The ends lost 6 bases at V and 4 bases at J; junction bases unmatched: 9. This CDR3 region has 15 residues. The CDR3 bases are TGTGCCAGCAGCTCCCAGACAGGGGTGGCAGATACGCAGTATTTT. This encodes CASSSQTGVADTQYF.

This clonotype was seen ten or more times. The chain joins TRBV7-9 to TRBJ2-7, with D tentatively TRBD1 (6 bases). CDR1 is SEHNR, CDR2 FQNEAQ, per germline (reference sequence). CDR3 length: 15 amino acids. The ends were cut back, 5 bases at V and 5 bases at J, with 19 bases in the middle. The CDR3: CASSLIGDIFHEQYV. DNA for the CDR3: TGTGCCAGCAGCCTAATCGGGGACATCTTTCACGAGCAGTACGTC.

The J gene is TRBJ2-3, the V gene TRBV10-3; TRBD1 matches at 7 bases. Trimming at V came to 10 bases and at J to 2 bases, leaving 15 bases not matched to a gene. This CDR3 spans 16 amino acids. Germline lookup yields CDR1 ENHRY and CDR2 SYGVKD. The CDR3 reads CATLRSPGTATDTQYF. CDR3 coding DNA: TGTGCCACCCTCAGATCCCCCGGGACAGCCACAGATACGCAGTATTTT.

The J gene is TRBJ1-1, the V gene TRBV4-2, with 7 bases identical to TRBD1. The CDR3 covers 15 residues. Looked up from germline, CDR1 is LGHNA and CDR2 is YNFKEQ. V gave up 3 bases and J gave up 0 bases; unmatched junction bases: 4. The CDR3 DNA reads as TGTGCCAGCAGCCAGATGGGACAGATGAACACTGAAGCTTTCTTT. This translates into CASSQMGQMNTEAFF.

The V gene is TRBV11-3, the J gene TRBJ2-2, with D perhaps TRBD2 (7 bases). The V gene's germline CDR1 is SGHNT and CDR2 YENEEA. Trimming stripped 4 bases from V and 6 bases from J, with 15 bases between. This CDR3 region has 15 residues. CDR3 sequence (DNA): TGTGCCAGCAGCTCCATGGACGGGGGGCCCGGGGAGCTGTTTTTT. It codes for CASSSMDGGPGELFF. Complete variable domain (other parts from reference TRBV11-3 and TRBJ2-2): EAGVVQSPRYKIIEKKQPVAFWCNPISGHNTLYWYLQNLGQGPELLIRYENEEAVDDSQLPKDRFSAERLKGVDSTLKIQPAELGDSAVYLCASSSMDGGPGELFFGEGSRLTVL.

This clonotype occurred a few times. This chain connects TRBV3-1 to TRBJ2-2; TRBD1 agrees at 7 bases. V was pared by 2 bases and J by 1 base, with 1 base of the junction left unmatched. In germline, CDR1 is LGHDT, CDR2 YNNKEL (reference sequence). The CDR3 contains 15 residues. The CDR3 DNA sequence: TGTGCCAGCAGCCAAAGACAGGGGAACACCGGGGAGCTGTTTTTT. This translates into CASSQRQGNTGELFF.

This clonotype has at least ten counts. The chain links TRBV20-1 to TRBJ2-7; 11 nucleotides line up with TRBD2. The CDR3 is made up of 16 amino acids. CDR1 DFQATT and CDR2 SNEGSKA come from the germline V gene (reference sequence). J was trimmed by 4 bases and V by 0 bases; bases with no gene match: 8. CDR3 nucleotide sequence: TGCAGTGCTAGAGATCTAGCGGGGGGATCCCCTTACGAGCAGTACGTC. This translates into CSARDLAGGSPYEQYV.

This clonotype showed up many times. The chain joins TRBV5-4 to TRBJ1-2, with TRBD1 matching over 10 bases. V lost 4 bases and J lost 4; bases outside the gene matches: 7. Germline V gene sequence: CDR1 SGHNT, CDR2 YYREEE (reference sequence). The CDR3 sequence is 15 residues long. CDR3 sequence (DNA): TGTGCCAGCAGCCCCACGTGGACAGGGGGCTATGGCTACACCTTC. Translating it yields CASSPTWTGGYGYTF.

J is TRBJ1-2 and V is TRBV20-1; 7 positions match TRBD1. V lost 0 bases and J lost 2; bases outside the gene matches: 12. This CDR3 comprises 17 residues. The germline gives CDR1 DFQATT, CDR2 SNEGSKA (reference sequence). CDR3 nucleotides: TGCAGTGCTAGAGATAGGCACTTCGACAGGGAAAACTATGGCTACACCTTC. Its translation: CSARDRHFDRENYGYTF.